This T cell receptor beta chain was identified during a study of Ad26.COV2.S vaccination and SARS-CoV-2 variants. Losses at the gene ends were 1 base for V and 9 bases for J; bases not matched to a gene: 9. This CDR3 spans 15 amino acids. CDR1 is SGHNT and CDR2 is YYREEE in the germline V gene (reference sequence). The treatment: around 19 received Ad26.COV2.S at low or high dose, single or two shots; roughly five received placebo; per-sample allocation not given. Sampling was done on day 63 after the first vaccine or placebo injection. Generated by immunoSEQ multiplex PCR, the TCRdb table keeps only in-frame clones and is missing some. The sample holds 400,000 to 450,000 clones, 90% seen once.

The TCR originated in a person between 18 and 65 years old who received the Ad26.COV2.S COVID-19 vaccine or a placebo. This specimen was peripheral blood, taken in a trial of Ad26.COV2.S vaccine versus placebo. The rearrangement links TRBV5-4 to TRBJ2-3, with 9 bases that match TRBD2. The CDR3: CASSLRASGMTTQYF. For the CDR3, the DNA is TGTGCCAGCAGCTTGAGAGCTAGCGGGATGACCACGCAGTATTTT.